Described below is a single TCR beta chain sequence and its context. The antigen remains unidentified. This record belongs to a study of T-cell memory formation after mild COVID-19. Whole-study context: In these data, TCR clusters were largely donor specific. Study findings and constraints: Memory from before infection featured some responding clones, which suggests cross-reactive memory joined. Clones contracting over day 15 to 85 were CD4/CD8 balanced, with later expanders leaning CD4+. CM and EM subsets held most contracting CD4+ clones; EMRA held CD8+ ones.

TCRdb reprocessed the 5' RACE reads via MiXCR and lists one record per CDR3 protein. The profile shows approximately 100,000 distinct CDR3 sequences, roughly 10% of them singletons. The CDR3 consists of 12 residues. The germline gives CDR1 DFQATT, CDR2 SNEGSKA (reference sequence). Deletions cut 7 bases from V and 4 bases from J, with 11 bases between. The receptor comes from a man in his late teens or twenties who had mild COVID-19 (a few samples of this study predate the infection). Cell type and time point are not known. The V call is TRBV20-1, the J call TRBJ2-1; a weak D match, TRBD1 (6 bases). Material for sequencing was PBMCs or a T cell subset sorted from them (not recorded which). CDR3 protein: CSVTGLYNEQFF. In DNA form, the CDR3 reads TGCAGTGTGACAGGCCTTTACAATGAGCAGTTCTTC.